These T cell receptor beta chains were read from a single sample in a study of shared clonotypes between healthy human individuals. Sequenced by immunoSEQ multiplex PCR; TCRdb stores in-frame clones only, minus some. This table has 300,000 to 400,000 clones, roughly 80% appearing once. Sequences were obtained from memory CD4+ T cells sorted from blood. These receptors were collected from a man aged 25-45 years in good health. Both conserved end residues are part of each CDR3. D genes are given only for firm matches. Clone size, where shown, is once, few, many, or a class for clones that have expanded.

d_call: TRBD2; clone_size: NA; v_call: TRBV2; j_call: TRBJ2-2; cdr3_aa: CASIAGDRTGELFF; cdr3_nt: TGTGCCAGCATAGCGGGAGATCGGACCGGGGAGCTGTTTTTT
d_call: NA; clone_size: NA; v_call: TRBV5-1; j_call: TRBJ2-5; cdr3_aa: CASSPETRWTQYF; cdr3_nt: TGCGCCAGCAGCCCGGAGACTAGGTGGACCCAGTACTTC
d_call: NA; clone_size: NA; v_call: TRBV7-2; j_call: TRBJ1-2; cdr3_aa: CASSHQTENYGYTF; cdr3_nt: TGTGCCAGCAGCCATCAGACAGAGAACTATGGCTACACCTTC
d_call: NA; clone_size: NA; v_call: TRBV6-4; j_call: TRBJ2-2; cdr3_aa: CASSRSLTGELFF; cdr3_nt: TGTGCCAGCAGTCGCAGCCTCACCGGGGAGCTGTTTTTT
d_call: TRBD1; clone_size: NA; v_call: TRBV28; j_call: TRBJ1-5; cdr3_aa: CASSSQWQGGNQPQHF; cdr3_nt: TGTGCCAGCAGTTCCCAGTGGCAGGGGGGCAATCAGCCCCAGCATTTT
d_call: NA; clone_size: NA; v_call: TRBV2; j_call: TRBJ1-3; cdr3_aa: CASSPNRPHGNTIYF; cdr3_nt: TGTGCCAGCAGTCCCAATAGGCCTCATGGAAACACCATATATTTT
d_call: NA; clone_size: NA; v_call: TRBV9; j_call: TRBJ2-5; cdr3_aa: CARERGVETQYF; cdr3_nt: TGTGCCAGAGAACGTGGGGTCGAGACCCAGTACTTC
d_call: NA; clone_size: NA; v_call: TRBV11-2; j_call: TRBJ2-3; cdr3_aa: CASSETGFGTQYF; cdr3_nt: TGTGCCAGCAGCGAAACAGGGTTCGGTACGCAGTATTTT
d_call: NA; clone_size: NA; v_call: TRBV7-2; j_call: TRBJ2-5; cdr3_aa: CASSLMERTQYF; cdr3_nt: TGTGCCAGCAGCTTAATGGAGAGGACCCAGTACTTC
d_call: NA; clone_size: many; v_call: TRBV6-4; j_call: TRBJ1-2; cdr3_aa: CASSDSRVKGYTF; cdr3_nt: TGTGCCAGCAGTGACTCCAGGGTAAAAGGCTACACCTTC
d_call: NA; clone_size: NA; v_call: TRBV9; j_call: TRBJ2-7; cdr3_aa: CASSVGIAAPYEQYF; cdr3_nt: TGTGCCAGCAGCGTCGGAATAGCGGCCCCCTACGAGCAGTACTTC
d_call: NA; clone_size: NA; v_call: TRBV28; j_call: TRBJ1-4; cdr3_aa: CASSSINEKLFF; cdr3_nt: TGTGCCAGCAGTTCAATTAATGAAAAACTGTTTTTT
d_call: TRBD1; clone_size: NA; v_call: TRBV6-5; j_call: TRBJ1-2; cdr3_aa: CASSTGGYGYTF; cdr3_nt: TGTGCCAGCAGTACAGGGGGGTATGGCTACACCTTC
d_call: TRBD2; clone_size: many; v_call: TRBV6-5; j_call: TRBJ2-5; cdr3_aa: CASSHTLAGEETQYF; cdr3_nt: TGTGCCAGCAGTCACACACTAGCGGGGGAAGAGACCCAGTACTTC
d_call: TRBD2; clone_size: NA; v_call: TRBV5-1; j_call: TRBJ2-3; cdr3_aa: CASRRLAGAGDTQYF; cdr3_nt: TGCGCCAGCAGACGACTAGCGGGAGCGGGAGATACGCAGTATTTT
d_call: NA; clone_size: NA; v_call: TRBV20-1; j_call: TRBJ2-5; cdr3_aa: CSARAPQTQYF; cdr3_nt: TGCAGTGCTAGAGCTCCTCAGACCCAGTACTTC
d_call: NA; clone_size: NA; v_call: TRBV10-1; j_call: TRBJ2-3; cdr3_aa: CASRASFSTDTQYF; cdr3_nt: TGCGCCAGCCGGGCCTCCTTTAGCACAGATACGCAGTATTTT
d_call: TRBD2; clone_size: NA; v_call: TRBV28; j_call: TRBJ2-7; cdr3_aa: CASSSYSGAPIYEQYF; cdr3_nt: TGTGCCAGCAGTTCCTACAGCGGGGCGCCGATCTACGAGCAGTACTTC
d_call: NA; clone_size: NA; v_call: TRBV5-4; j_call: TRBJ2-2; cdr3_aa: CASSLGTTANTGELFF; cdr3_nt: TGTGCCAGCAGCTTGGGGACAACAGCGAACACCGGGGAGCTGTTTTTT
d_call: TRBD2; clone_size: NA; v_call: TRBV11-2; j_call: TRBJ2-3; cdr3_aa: CASSPQLASTDTQYF; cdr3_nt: TGTGCCAGCAGCCCCCAACTAGCGAGCACAGATACGCAGTATTTT
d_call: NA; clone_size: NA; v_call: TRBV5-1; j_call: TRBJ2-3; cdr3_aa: CASTHQGPDTQYF; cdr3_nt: TGCGCCAGCACCCACCAGGGGCCAGATACGCAGTATTTT
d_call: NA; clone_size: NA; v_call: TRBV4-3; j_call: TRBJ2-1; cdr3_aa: CASRQRLAAGHEQFF; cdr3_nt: TGCGCCAGCCGGCAGCGGCTAGCTGCGGGTCATGAGCAGTTCTTC
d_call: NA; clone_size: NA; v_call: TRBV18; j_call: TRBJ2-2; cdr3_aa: CASSPLAKNTGELFF; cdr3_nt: TGTGCCAGCTCACCACTAGCGAAGAACACCGGGGAGCTGTTTTTT
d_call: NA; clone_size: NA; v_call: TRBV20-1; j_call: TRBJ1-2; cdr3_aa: CSAIEGGTF; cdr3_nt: TGCAGTGCTATAGAGGGGGGCACCTTC
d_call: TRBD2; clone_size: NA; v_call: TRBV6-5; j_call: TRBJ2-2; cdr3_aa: CASSPRASGKGELFF; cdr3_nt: TGTGCCAGCAGCCCCCGTGCTAGCGGGAAAGGGGAGCTGTTTTTT
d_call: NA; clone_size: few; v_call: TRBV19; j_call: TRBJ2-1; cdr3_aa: CATRGTPDNEQFF; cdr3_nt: TGTGCTACTCGCGGGACCCCCGACAATGAGCAGTTCTTC
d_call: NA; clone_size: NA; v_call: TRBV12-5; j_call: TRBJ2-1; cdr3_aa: CASGRDVSYNEQFF; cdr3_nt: TGTGCTAGTGGCCGGGACGTAAGCTACAATGAGCAGTTCTTC
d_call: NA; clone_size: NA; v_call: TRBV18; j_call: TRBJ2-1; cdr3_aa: CASSLPAESSYNEQFF; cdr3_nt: TGTGCCAGCTCACTTCCAGCGGAGAGCTCCTACAATGAGCAGTTCTTC
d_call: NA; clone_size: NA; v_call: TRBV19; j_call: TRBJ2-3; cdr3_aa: CASSIGQGWADTQYF; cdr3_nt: TGTGCCAGTAGTATAGGGCAGGGCTGGGCAGATACGCAGTATTTT
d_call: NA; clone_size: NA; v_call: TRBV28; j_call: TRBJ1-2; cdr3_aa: CASGGTDGYTF; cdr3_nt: TGTGCCAGCGGGGGGACCGATGGCTACACCTTC
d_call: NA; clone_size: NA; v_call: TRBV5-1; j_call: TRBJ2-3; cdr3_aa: CASSLALAGATDTRYF; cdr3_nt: TGCGCCAGCAGCTTGGCATTAGCAGGGGCCACAGATACGCGGTATTTT
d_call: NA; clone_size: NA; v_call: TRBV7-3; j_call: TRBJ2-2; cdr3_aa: CASSLSDSANTGELFF; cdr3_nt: TGTGCCAGCAGCTTATCCGACTCTGCGAACACCGGGGAGCTGTTTTTT
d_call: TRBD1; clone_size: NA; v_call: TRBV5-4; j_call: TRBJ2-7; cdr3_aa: CASSLPGTGGHEQYF; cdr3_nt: TGTGCCAGCAGCTTGCCCGGGACAGGGGGTCACGAGCAGTACTTC
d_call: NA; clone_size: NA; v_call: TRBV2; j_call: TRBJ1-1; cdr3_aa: CASSGDRTTEAFF; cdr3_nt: TGTGCCAGCAGTGGAGACAGGACTACTGAAGCTTTCTTT
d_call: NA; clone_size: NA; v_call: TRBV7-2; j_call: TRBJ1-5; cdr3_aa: CASSLGGFSNQPQHF; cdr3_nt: TGTGCCAGCAGCTTAGGGGGTTTTAGCAATCAGCCCCAGCATTTT
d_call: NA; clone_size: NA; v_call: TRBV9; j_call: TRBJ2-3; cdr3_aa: CASSVALGGGTQYF; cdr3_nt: TGTGCCAGCAGCGTAGCTCTTGGAGGAGGTACGCAGTATTTT
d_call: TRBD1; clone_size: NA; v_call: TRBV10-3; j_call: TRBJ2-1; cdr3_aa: CAIGQTGVNEQFF; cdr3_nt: TGTGCCATCGGCCAGACAGGGGTCAATGAGCAGTTCTTC
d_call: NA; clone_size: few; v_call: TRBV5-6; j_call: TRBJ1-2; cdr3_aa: CASTTTEGRYGYTF; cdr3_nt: TGTGCCAGCACCACGACAGAAGGACGGTATGGCTACACCTTC
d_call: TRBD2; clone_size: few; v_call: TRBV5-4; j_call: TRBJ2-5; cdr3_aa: CASSRERGGETQYF; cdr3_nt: TGTGCCAGCAGCCGTGAGCGGGGGGGGGAGACCCAGTACTTC
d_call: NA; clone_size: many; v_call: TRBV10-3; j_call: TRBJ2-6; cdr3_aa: CAISEKSSGANVLTF; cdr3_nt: TGTGCCATCAGTGAGAAAAGCTCTGGGGCCAACGTCCTGACTTTC
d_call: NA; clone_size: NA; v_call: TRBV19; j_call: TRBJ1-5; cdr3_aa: CASSTRPGAAGGDRPQHF; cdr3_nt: TGTGCCAGTAGTACTCGACCGGGGGCGGCTGGCGGTGATCGGCCCCAGCATTTT
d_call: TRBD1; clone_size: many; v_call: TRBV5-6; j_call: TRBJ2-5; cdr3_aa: CASRMTGRETQYF; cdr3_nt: TGTGCCAGCAGAATGACAGGGCGGGAGACCCAGTACTTC
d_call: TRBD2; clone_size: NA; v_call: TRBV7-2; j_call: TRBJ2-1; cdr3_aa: CASSLAGLARNNEQFF; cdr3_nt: TGTGCCAGCAGCTTGGCTGGACTAGCGCGAAACAATGAGCAGTTCTTC
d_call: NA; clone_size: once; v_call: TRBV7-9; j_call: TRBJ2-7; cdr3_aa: CASSLAVDGEQYF; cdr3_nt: TGTGCCAGCAGCTTAGCGGTGGATGGGGAGCAGTACTTC
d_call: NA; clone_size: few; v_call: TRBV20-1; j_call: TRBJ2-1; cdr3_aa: CSAKLNEQFF; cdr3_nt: TGCAGTGCTAAATTAAATGAGCAGTTCTTC
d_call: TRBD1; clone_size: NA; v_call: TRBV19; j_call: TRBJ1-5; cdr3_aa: CASSISWTGHNQPQHF; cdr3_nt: TGTGCCAGTAGCATATCCTGGACAGGACACAATCAGCCCCAGCATTTT
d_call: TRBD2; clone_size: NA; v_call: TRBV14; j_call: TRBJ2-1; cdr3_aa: CASSQASGRSYNEQFF; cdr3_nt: TGTGCCAGCAGCCAGGCTAGCGGGAGGTCCTACAATGAGCAGTTCTTC
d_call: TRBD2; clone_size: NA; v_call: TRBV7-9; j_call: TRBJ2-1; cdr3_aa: CASSLALAGEYNEQFF; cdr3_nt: TGTGCCAGCAGCTTAGCGCTGGCGGGAGAGTACAATGAGCAGTTCTTC
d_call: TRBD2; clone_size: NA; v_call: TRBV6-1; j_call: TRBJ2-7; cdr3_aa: CASRIDTSGQQYF; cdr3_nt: TGTGCCAGCAGAATTGATACTAGCGGGCAGCAGTACTTC
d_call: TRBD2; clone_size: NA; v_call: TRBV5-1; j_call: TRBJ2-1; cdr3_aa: CASSLEQREIDEQFF; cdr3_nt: TGCGCCAGCAGCTTGGAACAGCGGGAGATCGATGAGCAGTTCTTC